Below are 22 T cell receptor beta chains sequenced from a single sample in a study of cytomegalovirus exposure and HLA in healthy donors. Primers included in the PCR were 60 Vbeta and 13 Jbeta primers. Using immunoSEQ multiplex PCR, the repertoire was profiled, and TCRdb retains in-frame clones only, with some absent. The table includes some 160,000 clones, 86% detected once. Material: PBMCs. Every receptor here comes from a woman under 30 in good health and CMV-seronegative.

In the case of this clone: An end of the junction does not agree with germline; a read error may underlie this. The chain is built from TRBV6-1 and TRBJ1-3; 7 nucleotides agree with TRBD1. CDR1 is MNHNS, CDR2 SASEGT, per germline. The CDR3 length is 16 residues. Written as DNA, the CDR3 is TGTGCCAGCAGTGAAGACAGGGCCCAGGGGGGAAACGCCATATATTTT. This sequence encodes CASSEDRAQGGNAIYF.

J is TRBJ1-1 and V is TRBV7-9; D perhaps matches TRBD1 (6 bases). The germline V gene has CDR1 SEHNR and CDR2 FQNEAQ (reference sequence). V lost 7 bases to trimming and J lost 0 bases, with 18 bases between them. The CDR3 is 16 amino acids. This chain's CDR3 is CASIDRPRGMNTEAFF. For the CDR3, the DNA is TGTGCCAGCATAGACAGGCCGAGGGGGATGAACACTGAAGCTTTCTTT.

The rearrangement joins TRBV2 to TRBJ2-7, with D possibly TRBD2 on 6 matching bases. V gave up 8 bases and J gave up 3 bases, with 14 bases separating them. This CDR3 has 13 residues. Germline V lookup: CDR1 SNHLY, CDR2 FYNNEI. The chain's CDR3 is CASCGTAIYEQYF. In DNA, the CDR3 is TGTGCCAGCTGCGGGACTGCGATCTACGAGCAGTACTTC.

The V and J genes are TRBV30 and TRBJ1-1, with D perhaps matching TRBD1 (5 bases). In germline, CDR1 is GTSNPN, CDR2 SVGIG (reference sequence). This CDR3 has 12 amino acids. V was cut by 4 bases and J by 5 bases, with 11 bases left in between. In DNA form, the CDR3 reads TGTGCCTGGACCCCGGGGGAAACTGAAGCTTTCTTT. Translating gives CAWTPGETEAFF.

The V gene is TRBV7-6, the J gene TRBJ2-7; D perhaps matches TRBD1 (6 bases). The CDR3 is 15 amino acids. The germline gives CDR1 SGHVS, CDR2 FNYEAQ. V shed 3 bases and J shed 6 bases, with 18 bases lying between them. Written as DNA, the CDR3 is TGTGCCAGCAGCTTCGACAGGACCCTAAGGGGCGAGCAGTACTTC. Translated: CASSFDRTLRGEQYF.

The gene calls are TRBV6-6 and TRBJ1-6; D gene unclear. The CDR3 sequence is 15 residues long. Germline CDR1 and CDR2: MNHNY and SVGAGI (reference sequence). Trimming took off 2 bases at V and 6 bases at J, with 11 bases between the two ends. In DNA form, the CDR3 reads TGTGCCAGCAGTTACGAGGGTGATCGTAATTCACCCCTCCACTTT. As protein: CASSYEGDRNSPLHF.

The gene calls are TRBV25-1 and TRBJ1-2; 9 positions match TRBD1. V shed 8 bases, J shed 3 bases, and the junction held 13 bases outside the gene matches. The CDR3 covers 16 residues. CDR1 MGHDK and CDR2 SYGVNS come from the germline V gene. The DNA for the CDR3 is TGTGCCAGCGGATTCTCTGAGACAGGGGGTTACTATGGCTACACCTTC. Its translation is CASGFSETGGYYGYTF.

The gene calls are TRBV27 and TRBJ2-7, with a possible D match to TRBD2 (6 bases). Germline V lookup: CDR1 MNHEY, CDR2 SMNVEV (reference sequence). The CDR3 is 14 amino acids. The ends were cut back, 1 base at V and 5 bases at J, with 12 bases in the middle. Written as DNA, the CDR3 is TGTGCCAGCAGTTTATTGGGGGGATACGACGAGCAGTACTTC. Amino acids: CASSLLGGYDEQYF.

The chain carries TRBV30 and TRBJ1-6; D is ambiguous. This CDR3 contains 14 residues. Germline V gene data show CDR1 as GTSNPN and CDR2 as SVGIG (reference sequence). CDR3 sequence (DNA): TGTGCTCACGGCCGGGCGGGATATAATTCACCCCTCCACTTT. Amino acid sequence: CAHGRAGYNSPLHF.

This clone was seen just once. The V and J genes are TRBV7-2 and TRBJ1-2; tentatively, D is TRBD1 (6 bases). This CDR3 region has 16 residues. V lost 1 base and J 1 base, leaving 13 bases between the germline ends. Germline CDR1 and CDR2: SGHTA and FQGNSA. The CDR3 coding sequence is TGTGCCAGCAGCTTAGATACAGGGTGGGTTAACTATGGCTACACCTTC. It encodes CASSLDTGWVNYGYTF.

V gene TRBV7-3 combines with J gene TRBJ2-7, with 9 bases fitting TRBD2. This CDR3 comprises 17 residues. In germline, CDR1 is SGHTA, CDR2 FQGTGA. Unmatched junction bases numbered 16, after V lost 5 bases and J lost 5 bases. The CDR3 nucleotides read TGTGCCAGCAGCGCGGGGGGGCCGCTAGCGGTTTCCCACGAGCAGTACTTC. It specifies CASSAGGPLAVSHEQYF.

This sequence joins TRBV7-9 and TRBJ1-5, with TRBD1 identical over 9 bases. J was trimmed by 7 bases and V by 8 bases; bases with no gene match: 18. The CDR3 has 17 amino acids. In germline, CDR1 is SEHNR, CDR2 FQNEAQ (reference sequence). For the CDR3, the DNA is TGTGCCAGCCCGACAAAAACGGGACAGGGATATCGACAGCCCCAGCATTTT. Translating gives CASPTKTGQGYRQPQHF.

CDR3 sequence reads: CAWTGLGYNEQFF. The CDR3 DNA is TGTGCCTGGACGGGACTCGGCTACAATGAGCAGTTCTTC. J is TRBJ2-1 and V is TRBV30; D might be TRBD2 (6 bases). The CDR3 has 13 residues. CDR1 is GTSNPN, CDR2 SVGIG, per germline (reference sequence). With 4 bases removed from V and 3 bases from J, the gap between germline ends came to 10 bases. The variable domain in full, with the rest retrieved from reference TRBV30 and TRBJ2-1, is SQTIHQWPATLVQPVGSPLSLECTVEGTSNPNLYWYRQAAGRGLQLLFYSVGIGQISSEVPQNLSASRPQDRQFILSSKKLLLSDSGFYLCAWTGLGYNEQFFGPGTRLTVL.

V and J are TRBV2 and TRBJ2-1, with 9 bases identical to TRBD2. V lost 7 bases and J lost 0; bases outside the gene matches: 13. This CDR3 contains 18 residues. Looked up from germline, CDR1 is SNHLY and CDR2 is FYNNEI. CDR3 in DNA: TGTGCCAGCACCCGGGTAGCGGGGGAACCAAGCTCCTACAATGAGCAGTTCTTC. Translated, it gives CASTRVAGEPSSYNEQFF.

Here the CDR3 reads CASSLGGRKEEQYF. In nucleotides, the CDR3 is TGTGCCAGCAGCTTAGGGGGGAGGAAGGAAGAGCAGTACTTC. This chain joins TRBV9 and TRBJ2-7; D possibly matches TRBD1 or TRBD2 (6 bases each). The CDR3 covers 14 residues. Germline-derived CDR1 and CDR2 are SGDLS and YYNGEE. The V gene lost 4 bases and the J gene lost 7 bases, with 18 bases spanning the gap. The entire variable domain, with the rest obtained from reference TRBV9 and TRBJ2-7, is as follows: DSGVTQTPKHLITATGQRVTLRCSPRSGDLSVYWYQQSLDQGLQFLIQYYNGEERAKGNILERFSAQQFPDLHSELNLSSLELGDSALYFCASSLGGRKEEQYFGPGTRLTVT.

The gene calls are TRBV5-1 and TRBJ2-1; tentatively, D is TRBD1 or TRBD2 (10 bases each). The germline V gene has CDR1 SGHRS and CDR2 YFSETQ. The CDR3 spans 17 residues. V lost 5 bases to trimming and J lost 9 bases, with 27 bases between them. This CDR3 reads CASRGQGISGRDGEQFF. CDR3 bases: TGCGCCAGCAGGGGACAGGGGATCAGCGGGAGGGATGGTGAGCAGTTCTTC. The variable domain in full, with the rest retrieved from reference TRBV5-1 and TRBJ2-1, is KAGVTQTPRYLIKTRGQQVTLSCSPISGHRSVSWYQQTPGQGLQFLFEYFSETQRNKGNFPGRFSGRQFSNSRSEMNVSTLELGDSALYLCASRGQGISGRDGEQFFGPGTRLTVL.

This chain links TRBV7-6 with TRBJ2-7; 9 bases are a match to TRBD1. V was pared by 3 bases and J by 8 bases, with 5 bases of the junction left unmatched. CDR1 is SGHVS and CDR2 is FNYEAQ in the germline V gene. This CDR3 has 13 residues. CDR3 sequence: CASSFGTGNKQYF. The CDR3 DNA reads TGTGCCAGCAGCTTTGGGACAGGGAACAAGCAGTACTTC.

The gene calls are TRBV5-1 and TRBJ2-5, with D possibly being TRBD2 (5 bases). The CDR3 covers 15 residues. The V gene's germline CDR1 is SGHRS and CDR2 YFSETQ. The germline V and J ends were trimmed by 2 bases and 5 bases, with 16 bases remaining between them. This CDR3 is CASSFKEVGAETQYF. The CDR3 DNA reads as TGCGCCAGCAGCTTTAAGGAGGTAGGCGCGGAGACCCAGTACTTC.

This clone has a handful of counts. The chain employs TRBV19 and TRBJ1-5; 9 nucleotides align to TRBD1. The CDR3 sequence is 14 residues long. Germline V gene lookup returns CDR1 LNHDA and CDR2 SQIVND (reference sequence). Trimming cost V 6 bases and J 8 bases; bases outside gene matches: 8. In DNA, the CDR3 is TGTGCCAGTAGATCGGGACAGGGATTGGAGCCCCAGCATTTT. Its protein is CASRSGQGLEPQHF. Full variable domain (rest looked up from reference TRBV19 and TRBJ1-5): DGGITQSPKYLFRKEGQNVTLSCEQNLNHDAMYWYRQDPGQGLRLIYYSQIVNDFQKGDIAEGYSVSREKKESFPLTVTSAQKNPTAFYLCASRSGQGLEPQHFGDGTRLSIL.

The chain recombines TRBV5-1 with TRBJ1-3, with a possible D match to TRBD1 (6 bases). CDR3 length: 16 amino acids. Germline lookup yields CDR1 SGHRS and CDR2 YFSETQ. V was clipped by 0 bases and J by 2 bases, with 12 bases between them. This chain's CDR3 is CASSLGSTGTGNTIYF. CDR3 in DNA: TGCGCCAGCAGCTTGGGGTCTACAGGGACTGGAAACACCATATATTTT.

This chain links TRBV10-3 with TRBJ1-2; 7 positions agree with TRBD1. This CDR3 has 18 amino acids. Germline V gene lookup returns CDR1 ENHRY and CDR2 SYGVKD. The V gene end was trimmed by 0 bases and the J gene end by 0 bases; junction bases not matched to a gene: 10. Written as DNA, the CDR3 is TGTGCCATCAGTGAGTCGAGGGGGCGAAAAAAAGCTAACTATGGCTACACCTTC. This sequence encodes CAISESRGRKKANYGYTF.

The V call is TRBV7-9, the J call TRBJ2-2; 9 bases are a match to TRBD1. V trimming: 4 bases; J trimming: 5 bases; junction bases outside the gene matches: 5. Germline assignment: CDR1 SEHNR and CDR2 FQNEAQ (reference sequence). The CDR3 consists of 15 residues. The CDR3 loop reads CASSYYRGLTGELFF. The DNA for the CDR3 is TGTGCCAGCAGCTACTACAGGGGGCTAACCGGGGAGCTGTTTTTT.